Below, 23 T cell receptor beta chains from the same sample are listed, as sequenced in a study of Tregs in tolerant kidney transplant recipients (dated by TCRdb to the late 2010s). The antigens for these receptors are not known. The library was obtained by the immunoSEQ multiplex PCR assay. Not all clones reach the TCRdb copy of this immuneACCESS table, which keeps in-frame sequences only. Checked studies attribute under half of the gap to unresolved V genes and leave the rest unexplained. The table for this sample lists 2,800 or so clones; around 38% of them were counted only once. 7.4% of the sample is in the top ten clones. The sample was Tregs from blood cultured with allogeneic cells. The source is a human donor in good health.

This clone was counted between two and nine times. The gene calls are TRBV5-4 and TRBJ1-1; possible D gene TRBD1, 6 bases. Germline lookup yields CDR1 SGHNT and CDR2 YYREEE (reference sequence). The CDR3 is 13 amino acids. The V end was cut by 1 base, the J end by 8 bases, with 12 bases between. DNA for the CDR3: TGTGCCAGCAGCTTGCAGGGGAAGGTCGAAGCTTTCTTT. Encoded protein: CASSLQGKVEAFF.

This clone was seen a handful of times. The V call is TRBV9, the J call TRBJ1-1; 7 nucleotides align to TRBD1. Germline CDR1 is SGDLS and CDR2 is YYNGEE. V gave up 3 bases and J gave up 0 bases; unmatched junction bases: 11. CDR3 size: 17 residues. The CDR3 is CASSARQGGALNTEAFF. Written as DNA, the CDR3 is TGTGCCAGCAGCGCGCGACAGGGTGGGGCCCTGAACACTGAAGCTTTCTTT.

J is TRBJ1-2 and V is TRBV5-6, with D uncertain. Germline V gene data show CDR1 as SGHDT and CDR2 as YYEEEE. CDR3 size: 13 residues. Between the trimmed V and J ends, which lost 5 bases and 0 bases, there was a span of 8 bases. CDR3 sequence reads: CASSRESNYGYTF. CDR3 DNA: TGTGCCAGCAGTAGGGAGTCTAACTATGGCTACACCTTC.

The rearrangement joins TRBV28 to TRBJ1-4; D unresolved. The CDR3 runs 16 residues. V gave up 2 bases and J gave up 8 bases, with 18 bases separating them. Germline CDR1 MDHEN, CDR2 SYDVKM. DNA of the CDR3: TGTGCCAGCAGTTTAATCGGGCAGGCATACAAGGAAAAACTGTTTTTT. Amino acids: CASSLIGQAYKEKLFF.

V is TRBV6-6 and J is TRBJ1-5, with D possibly being TRBD1 (6 bases). The germline gives CDR1 MNHNY, CDR2 SVGAGI (reference sequence). CDR3 size: 13 residues. V was cut by 6 bases and J by 4 bases, with 10 bases left in between. The CDR3, as DNA: TGTGCCAGCAGGCAACAGGGTAATCAGCCCCAGCATTTT. This sequence encodes CASRQQGNQPQHF.

This rearrangement joins TRBV6-6 to TRBJ2-7, with TRBD1 matching 9 bases. The CDR3 has 13 residues. The V segment lost 6 bases and the J segment 2 bases; nucleotides outside the gene matches: 2. From germline, CDR1 is MNHNY and CDR2 SVGAGI (reference sequence). In nucleotides, the CDR3 is TGTGCCAGCAGGACAGGGGGGACCTACGAGCAGTACTTC. It yields the protein CASRTGGTYEQYF.

The chain recombines TRBV10-3 with TRBJ1-1; 7 bases are a match to TRBD1. Germline-derived CDR1 and CDR2 are ENHRY and SYGVKD. The CDR3 runs 14 residues. V was clipped by 6 bases and J by 2 bases; unmatched bases: 6. The CDR3 region is CAISLQGLNTEAFF. The DNA for the CDR3 is TGTGCCATCAGCCTACAGGGGCTTAACACTGAAGCTTTCTTT.

The chain has TRBV5-4 and TRBJ2-2; perhaps TRBD1 as D (6 bases). The CDR3 contains 16 residues. V shed 0 bases and J shed 2 bases, with 11 bases lying between them. Germline V lookup: CDR1 SGHNT, CDR2 YYREEE (reference sequence). The CDR3 DNA is TGTGCCAGCAGCTTGGTGATGGGGGCTAACACCGGGGAGCTGTTTTTT. It is translated as CASSLVMGANTGELFF.

The table lists this clone with a few counts. V is TRBV29-1 and J is TRBJ1-1; D is unresolved. CDR3 size: 12 residues. Germline V CDR1 and CDR2: SQVTM, ANQGSEA. Trimming stripped 7 bases from V and 5 bases from J, with 14 bases between. The chain's CDR3 is CSEYSGQTEAFF. The CDR3 coding sequence is TGCAGCGAGTACAGCGGTCAGACTGAAGCTTTCTTT.

The chain has TRBV4-1 and TRBJ2-3; 13 positions match TRBD2. The CDR3 is 17 amino acids. J lost 7 bases, V lost 0 bases, and 7 bases had no gene match. From germline, CDR1 is MGHRA and CDR2 YSYEKL. CDR3 in amino acids: CASSQDRTSGRVNTQYF. The DNA of the CDR3 is TGCGCCAGCAGCCAAGATAGAACTAGCGGGAGGGTGAATACGCAGTATTTT.

By proportion, this clone is medium-sized (0.01 to 0.1%). The chain uses TRBV7-2 and TRBJ2-3; maybe TRBD1 (5 bases). The germline gives CDR1 SGHTA, CDR2 FQGNSA. CDR3 size: 14 residues. Trimming pared 1 base from V and 6 bases from J, leaving 11 bases between. CDR3 in amino acids: CASSLVLGRDTQYF. The CDR3 DNA follows: TGTGCCAGCAGCTTAGTTTTGGGGCGGGATACGCAGTATTTT.

This clone turned up a few times. The genes are TRBV13 and TRBJ1-2; the D gene is possibly TRBD1 (5 bases). CDR1 is PRHDT and CDR2 is FYEKMQ in the germline V gene (reference sequence). Trimming removed 3 bases at V and 7 bases at J, with 12 bases between. The CDR3 extends over 13 amino acids. CDR3 DNA: TGTGCCAGCAGCTTTCCCCAGGGTCGTGGCTACACCTTC. Translation gives CASSFPQGRGYTF.

Notes on this clone: A far larger clone is off by one base, so a read error is likely. The rearrangement links TRBV5-6 to TRBJ1-1, with unresolved D. V lost 1 base and J 12 bases, leaving 13 bases between the germline ends. The germline CDR1 and CDR2 sequences are SGHDT and YYEEEE. The CDR3 contains 12 residues. CDR3 sequence reads: CASSLIDTRTFF. The CDR3 DNA reads as TGTGCCAGCAGCTTGATAGATACCCGGACTTTCTTT. Full variable domain (missing parts from reference TRBV5-6 and TRBJ1-1): DAGVTQSPTHLIKTRGQQVTLRCSPKSGHDTVSWYQQALGQGPQFIFQYYEEEERQRGNFPDRFSGHQFPNYSSELNVNALLLGDSALYLCASSLIDTRTFFGQGTRLTVV.

The chain combines TRBV7-9 with TRBJ2-7; 7 bases fit TRBD2. With 1 base clipped from V and 2 bases from J, the junction kept 8 bases outside the gene matches. Looked up from germline, CDR1 is SEHNR and CDR2 is FQNEAQ (reference sequence). The CDR3 consists of 16 residues. The CDR3 spells CASSLGLAGTPYEQYF. The CDR3 DNA sequence: TGTGCCAGCAGCTTAGGGTTAGCGGGTACCCCCTACGAGCAGTACTTC. Complete variable domain (other parts from reference TRBV7-9 and TRBJ2-7): DTGVSQNPRHKITKRGQNVTFRCDPISEHNRLYWYRQTLGQGPEFLTYFQNEAQLEKSRLLSDRFSAERPKGSFSTLEIQRTEQGDSAMYLCASSLGLAGTPYEQYFGPGTRLTVT.

V is TRBV10-3 and J is TRBJ2-7; D is undetermined. Looked up from germline, CDR1 is ENHRY and CDR2 is SYGVKD. This CDR3 comprises 11 residues. V was cut by 4 bases and J by 4 bases, with 5 bases left in between. The CDR3 loop is CAISGFYEQYF. The CDR3, as DNA: TGTGCCATCAGTGGCTTTTACGAGCAGTACTTC.

This clone was seen more than once but under ten times. This rearrangement joins TRBV5-1 to TRBJ2-5, with 10 nucleotides matching TRBD2. J gave up 7 bases and V 4 bases, and 19 bases lay outside the gene matches. Per the germline V gene, CDR1 is SGHRS and CDR2 is YFSETQ. CDR3 length: 18 residues. The CDR3 coding sequence is TGCGCCAGCAGCCAGGGACTAGCGTGGGAGCCGGGTCGTGGGACCCAGTACTTC. This gives the protein CASSQGLAWEPGRGTQYF.

This clone has just one count. The chain combines TRBV6-6 with TRBJ2-1; tentative D call: TRBD2 (6 bases). V lost 2 bases and J 3 bases, leaving 11 bases between the germline ends. CDR3 size: 15 residues. CDR1 and CDR2 (germline): MNHNY, SVGAGI (reference sequence). The CDR3 sequence is CASSYGLALYNEQFF. Here the CDR3 DNA reads TGTGCCAGCAGTTACGGGCTAGCGCTCTACAATGAGCAGTTCTTC.

The chain links TRBV18 to TRBJ2-3; 7 bases align to TRBD2. The V and J ends lost 4 bases and 0 bases, in that order; junction bases with no gene match: 7. Germline V gene lookup returns CDR1 KGHSH and CDR2 LQKENI. The CDR3 loop spans 16 amino acids. The CDR3, as DNA: TGTGCCAGCTCACGCCGGGCGGGACTAAGCACAGATACGCAGTATTTT. Its protein is CASSRRAGLSTDTQYF. Full variable domain (remainder filled in from reference TRBV18 and TRBJ2-3): NAGVMQNPRHLVRRRGQEARLRCSPMKGHSHVYWYRQLPEEGLKFMVYLQKENIIDESGMPKERFSAEFPKEGPSILRIQQVVRGDSAAYFCASSRRAGLSTDTQYFGPGTRLTVL.

Note on this clone: Other nucleotide sequences in the sample specify the same CDR3. The J gene is TRBJ2-6, the V gene TRBV5-1, with no clear D. With 0 bases removed from V and 0 bases from J, the gap between germline ends came to 7 bases. This CDR3 contains 16 residues. Germline V lookup: CDR1 SGHRS, CDR2 YFSETQ. The CDR3 DNA follows: TGCGCCAGCAGCTTGGCCTTTCTCTCTGGGGCCAACGTCCTGACTTTC. Translating it yields CASSLAFLSGANVLTF.

Sample share makes this clone medium-sized. The J gene is TRBJ1-5, the V gene TRBV6-1; 9 positions match TRBD1. After removal of 6 bases from V and 9 bases from J, the junction contained 12 bases not matched to a gene. This CDR3 spans 15 amino acids. The germline V gene encodes CDR1 MNHNS and CDR2 SASEGT. The CDR3 here is CASSLTGGPVVPQHF. The CDR3 bases are TGTGCCAGCAGCCTGACAGGGGGTCCCGTTGTGCCCCAGCATTTT.

The chain couples TRBV7-9 to TRBJ2-3; D perhaps matches TRBD1 (6 bases). V dropped 3 bases and J dropped 9 bases, with 10 bases sitting between them. CDR1 is SEHNR and CDR2 is FQNEAQ in the germline V gene (reference sequence). This CDR3 contains 12 residues. CDR3 in amino acids: CASSFSGGTQYF. For the CDR3, the DNA is TGTGCCAGCAGCTTCTCTGGGGGCACGCAGTATTTT.

The V gene is TRBV27, the J gene TRBJ2-4, with 9 bases matching TRBD2. This CDR3 is 17 amino acids long. The J segment lost 1 base and the V segment lost 2 bases, leaving 6 bases of the junction unmatched. Germline-derived CDR1 and CDR2 are MNHEY and SMNVEV (reference sequence). CDR3 coding DNA: TGTGCCAGCAGTTTAAGGGCTAGCGGGAACGCCAAAAACATTCAGTACTTC. Translation: CASSLRASGNAKNIQYF.

This clone has just a few counts. The V and J genes are TRBV5-1 and TRBJ2-3; no clear D gene. Trimming removed 0 bases at V and 5 bases at J, with 7 bases between. The CDR3 is 13 amino acids. In germline, CDR1 is SGHRS, CDR2 YFSETQ. The DNA for the CDR3 is TGCGCCAGCAGCTTGGGAGTTGGAGATACGCAGTATTTT. This codes for CASSLGVGDTQYF.